The rows below give T cell receptor beta chains drawn from one sample of a study of blood T cell repertoires in COVID-19. The repertoire was sequenced with immunoSEQ multiplex PCR; TCRdb's copy has only in-frame clones and lacks some. The sample has about 73,000 clones; roughly three quarters are singletons. The sample consisted of peripheral blood. These receptors originate from a man between 65 and 80 years old with COVID-19, enrolled during active disease. Each CDR3 is given with its conserved first and last residue. The D gene is left open where the match is weak. The size entry is marked missing in some rows and otherwise reads once, few, many or a size class.

size	D	length	V	J	CDR3	DNA
.	TRBD1	14	TRBV4-3	TRBJ2-3	CASSIGGLPDTQYF	TGCGCCAGCAGCATAGGGGGCCTCCCAGATACGCAGTATTTT
.	TRBD1	15	TRBV28	TRBJ1-2	CASSGGTASNYGYTF	TGTGCCAGCAGCGGCGGGACAGCTTCTAACTATGGCTACACCTTC
.	.	15	TRBV7-9	TRBJ1-6	CASSPQGKGNSPLHF	TGTGCCAGCAGCCCACAGGGAAAGGGGAATTCACCCCTCCACTTT
once	.	14	TRBV30	TRBJ2-7	CAWEKGLLGNEQYF	TGTGCCTGGGAAAAGGGACTCCTAGGAAACGAGCAGTACTTC
.	TRBD1	13	TRBV4-2	TRBJ1-1	CASSLDRGNEAFF	TGTGCCAGCAGCCTTGACAGGGGTAATGAAGCTTTCTTT
few	TRBD2	15	TRBV14	TRBJ2-7	CASSQVSREAGEQYF	TGTGCCAGCAGCCAAGTTTCGCGGGAGGCGGGGGAGCAGTACTTC
.	TRBD2	17	TRBV15	TRBJ2-1	CATSRDTGTSGNNEQFF	TGTGCCACCAGCAGAGATACTGGGACTAGCGGGAACAATGAGCAGTTCTTC
.	TRBD2	16	TRBV18	TRBJ2-7	CASSPGLAGVWYEQYF	TGTGCCAGCTCACCCGGACTAGCGGGAGTATGGTACGAGCAGTACTTC
.	TRBD2	17	TRBV4-3	TRBJ2-3	CASSPGLAGGHADTQYF	TGCGCCAGCAGCCCCGGACTAGCGGGAGGGCATGCAGATACGCAGTATTTT
.	.	14	TRBV18	TRBJ2-7	CASSPTGSRYEQYF	TGTGCCAGCTCACCAACCGGGAGTCGCTACGAGCAGTACTTC
.	TRBD1	13	TRBV7-2	TRBJ1-2	CASSSNRGLGYTF	TGTGCCAGCAGCTCGAACAGGGGGCTTGGCTACACCTTC
.	.	15	TRBV19	TRBJ1-2	CASSIDRGGNYGYTF	TGTGCCAGTAGTATAGATCGAGGCGGCAACTATGGCTACACCTTC
few	TRBD2	14	TRBV7-2	TRBJ2-7	CASSLRTSFYEQYF	TGTGCCAGCAGCTTACGGACTAGTTTCTACGAGCAGTACTTC
.	TRBD1	14	TRBV11-2	TRBJ1-5	CASSSQGANQPQHF	TGTGCCAGCAGCTCACAGGGGGCCAATCAGCCCCAGCATTTT
.	.	14	TRBV20-1	TRBJ1-5	CSASLSHSNQPQHF	TGCAGTGCTAGTTTGAGCCATAGCAATCAGCCCCAGCATTTT
.	.	16	TRBV6-6	TRBJ2-7	CASSYPPGFSSYEQYF	TGTGCCAGCAGTTACCCTCCGGGGTTTAGCTCCTACGAGCAGTACTTC
.	.	14	TRBV30	TRBJ1-1	CAWSVQRGGGEAFF	TGTGCCTGGAGTGTACAAAGGGGAGGTGGTGAAGCTTTCTTT
.	TRBD2	18	TRBV7-8	TRBJ2-2	CASSLVGVLAGVPGELFF	TGTGCCAGCAGCTTAGTGGGGGTCCTAGCGGGAGTTCCCGGGGAGCTGTTTTTT
many	TRBD1	14	TRBV27	TRBJ1-1	CASSWDRVNTEAFF	TGTGCCAGCAGTTGGGACAGAGTGAACACTGAAGCTTTCTTT